This TCR beta chain was sequenced in a study of CD8 T cells in Susac syndrome. The CDR3 has 13 amino acids. Germline CDR1 and CDR2: SGHRS and YFSETQ. The junction had 8 bases not matched to a gene; V was cut back by 5 bases and J by 8 bases. Random hexamers were used to reverse transcribe roughly 0.45 to 1 ug of RNA. Each CDR3 protein is one row after TCRdb ran MiXCR on the immunoSEQ multiplex PCR reads. The sample shows under 200,000 distinct CDR3 sequences, 94% of them seen only once. This sequence joins TRBV5-1 and TRBJ1-2; TRBD1 matches 8 bases. The sequence came from a human donor with Susac syndrome. Sequencing was done on a sample of CD4+ T cells from PBMCs. The CDR3 here is CASSRGQGGGYTF. The CDR3 DNA reads as TGCGCCAGCAGTCGAGGACAGGGCGGCGGCTACACCTTC.